A selection of T cell receptor beta chains follows, all from one sample in a study of response to subunit inactivated influenza vaccine. TCRdb independently ran MiXCR on the RT-PCR reads; one entry per CDR3 protein. The table lists fewer than 800,000 distinct CDR3 sequences, approximately 14% of them singletons. The starting material was PBMCs from blood, obtained 11 to 12 days after vaccination. All receptors derive from a man aged 45-60 years who received an inactivated influenza vaccine. Each CDR3 is given with its conserved first and last residue. The D gene is left open where the match is weak. Not every row has a clone size; where given, it reads once, few, many or a size class.

j_call: TRBJ2-7; v_call: TRBV7-9; d_call: TRBD1; clone_size: few; cdr3_aa: CATGTATYEQYF
j_call: TRBJ2-7; v_call: TRBV20-1; d_call: -; clone_size: few; cdr3_aa: CSAKLRVYEQYF
j_call: TRBJ2-3; v_call: TRBV3-1; d_call: -; clone_size: -; cdr3_aa: CASSQAPTTDTQYF
j_call: TRBJ2-5; v_call: TRBV6-1; d_call: -; clone_size: once; cdr3_aa: CASSPVDGTRRETQYF
j_call: TRBJ1-5; v_call: TRBV12-3/TRBV12-4; d_call: -; clone_size: -; cdr3_aa: CASTVAPGQPQHF
j_call: TRBJ2-3; v_call: TRBV7-7; d_call: TRBD1; clone_size: -; cdr3_aa: CASSKRQGVDTQYF
j_call: TRBJ2-2; v_call: TRBV14; d_call: -; clone_size: many; cdr3_aa: CASSQSGYPGELFF
j_call: TRBJ1-1; v_call: TRBV20-1; d_call: -; clone_size: many; cdr3_aa: CSARDDDFEAFF
j_call: TRBJ2-4; v_call: TRBV4-3; d_call: -; clone_size: few; cdr3_aa: CASSQDTGASRIQYF
j_call: TRBJ2-5; v_call: TRBV20-1; d_call: -; clone_size: -; cdr3_aa: CSAKQETQYF
j_call: TRBJ1-2; v_call: TRBV9; d_call: -; clone_size: few; cdr3_aa: CASSVADNPGPGYTF
j_call: TRBJ2-7; v_call: TRBV4-1; d_call: TRBD2; clone_size: few; cdr3_aa: CASSQVSGSSYEQYF
j_call: TRBJ2-3; v_call: TRBV29-1; d_call: -; clone_size: -; cdr3_aa: CSQVKGSDTQYF
j_call: TRBJ2-1; v_call: TRBV20-1; d_call: TRBD1; clone_size: -; cdr3_aa: CSAPGDRAYNEQFF
j_call: TRBJ1-3; v_call: TRBV29-1; d_call: -; clone_size: -; cdr3_aa: CSVDGPGGGNTIYF
j_call: TRBJ2-7; v_call: TRBV15; d_call: -; clone_size: few; cdr3_aa: CATTPSQGSYEQYF
j_call: TRBJ2-7; v_call: TRBV3-1; d_call: -; clone_size: few; cdr3_aa: CASSQRRDIYEQYF
j_call: TRBJ2-1; v_call: TRBV5-6; d_call: -; clone_size: many; cdr3_aa: CASSLMVEHANEWQFF
j_call: TRBJ2-2; v_call: TRBV10-3; d_call: -; clone_size: -; cdr3_aa: CAISESRATANTGELFF
j_call: TRBJ2-7; v_call: TRBV4-1; d_call: TRBD2; clone_size: -; cdr3_aa: CASSQASGGSSYEQYF
j_call: TRBJ2-4; v_call: TRBV20-1; d_call: -; clone_size: -; cdr3_aa: CSAIDSGNRKNIQYF
j_call: TRBJ1-2; v_call: TRBV14; d_call: -; clone_size: -; cdr3_aa: CASSQDRYGYTF
j_call: TRBJ1-4; v_call: TRBV7-9; d_call: TRBD1; clone_size: -; cdr3_aa: CASSLGLQGDEKLFF
j_call: TRBJ2-2; v_call: TRBV18; d_call: -; clone_size: -; cdr3_aa: CASSPGGATNTGELFF
j_call: TRBJ2-6; v_call: TRBV14; d_call: -; clone_size: -; cdr3_aa: CASSFHPAAFSGANVLTF
j_call: TRBJ2-5; v_call: TRBV30; d_call: -; clone_size: -; cdr3_aa: CAWSIPNIYVAETQYF
j_call: TRBJ2-2; v_call: TRBV29-1; d_call: -; clone_size: many; cdr3_aa: CSVHSGANTGELFF
j_call: TRBJ1-4; v_call: TRBV5-1; d_call: -; clone_size: few; cdr3_aa: CASSLEGRTNEKLFF
j_call: TRBJ1-6; v_call: TRBV5-1; d_call: -; clone_size: many; cdr3_aa: CASSFIRDANSPLHF
j_call: TRBJ2-4; v_call: TRBV28; d_call: -; clone_size: few; cdr3_aa: CASSRQYF
j_call: TRBJ2-7; v_call: TRBV7-9; d_call: TRBD1; clone_size: -; cdr3_aa: CASSFRTGFHEQYF
j_call: TRBJ2-4; v_call: TRBV20-1; d_call: TRBD1; clone_size: few; cdr3_aa: CSARVAGGSKNIQYF
j_call: TRBJ1-6; v_call: TRBV18; d_call: -; clone_size: once; cdr3_aa: CASSSRTQRDSPLHF
j_call: TRBJ2-1; v_call: TRBV6-2/TRBV6-3; d_call: -; clone_size: many; cdr3_aa: CASSLDPSGSYNEQFF
j_call: TRBJ2-1; v_call: TRBV12-5; d_call: -; clone_size: -; cdr3_aa: CASGLGLKQFF
j_call: TRBJ1-1; v_call: TRBV4-3; d_call: TRBD1; clone_size: many; cdr3_aa: CASSQETGNAEAFF
j_call: TRBJ2-5; v_call: TRBV7-7; d_call: -; clone_size: few; cdr3_aa: CASSLDLYQETQYF
j_call: TRBJ2-1; v_call: TRBV29-1; d_call: TRBD1; clone_size: few; cdr3_aa: CSAAETGDEQFF
j_call: TRBJ1-2; v_call: TRBV14; d_call: -; clone_size: -; cdr3_aa: CASSQGDTYAYGYTF
j_call: TRBJ2-5; v_call: TRBV6-5; d_call: -; clone_size: few; cdr3_aa: CASSYSPSRYETQYF
j_call: TRBJ1-2; v_call: TRBV28; d_call: TRBD1; clone_size: once; cdr3_aa: CASSTGTGGKNGYSF
j_call: TRBJ2-1; v_call: TRBV5-6; d_call: TRBD2; clone_size: -; cdr3_aa: CASSRGREGPIYNEQFF
j_call: TRBJ2-7; v_call: TRBV5-5; d_call: -; clone_size: -; cdr3_aa: CASSFLGLRGEQYF
j_call: TRBJ1-1; v_call: TRBV12-3/TRBV12-4; d_call: TRBD1; clone_size: few; cdr3_aa: CASNDGQGNTEAFF
j_call: TRBJ2-1; v_call: TRBV12-3/TRBV12-4; d_call: TRBD2; clone_size: -; cdr3_aa: CASRLAGGPDEQFF
j_call: TRBJ2-7; v_call: TRBV18; d_call: -; clone_size: -; cdr3_aa: CASSPADYEQYF
j_call: TRBJ1-6; v_call: TRBV15; d_call: -; clone_size: -; cdr3_aa: CATSRGRGMNSPLHF
j_call: TRBJ2-5; v_call: TRBV5-1; d_call: -; clone_size: few; cdr3_aa: CASSLAGRREETQYF
j_call: TRBJ2-1; v_call: TRBV20-1; d_call: TRBD2; clone_size: -; cdr3_aa: CSAMGGSTYNEQFF
j_call: TRBJ2-7; v_call: TRBV3-1; d_call: TRBD2; clone_size: many; cdr3_aa: CASSRTSGTYEQYF
j_call: TRBJ2-7; v_call: TRBV5-6; d_call: -; clone_size: -; cdr3_aa: CASSLKPDSSYEQYF
j_call: TRBJ1-3; v_call: TRBV29-1; d_call: TRBD1; clone_size: few; cdr3_aa: CSVVTGTGSSGNTIYF
j_call: TRBJ2-7; v_call: TRBV5-1; d_call: -; clone_size: -; cdr3_aa: CASSLVGGQVHEQYF
j_call: TRBJ2-1; v_call: TRBV5-1; d_call: -; clone_size: -; cdr3_aa: CASSLAETRPKVSFF
j_call: TRBJ2-7; v_call: TRBV20-1; d_call: -; clone_size: many; cdr3_aa: CSAGGTWHEQYF